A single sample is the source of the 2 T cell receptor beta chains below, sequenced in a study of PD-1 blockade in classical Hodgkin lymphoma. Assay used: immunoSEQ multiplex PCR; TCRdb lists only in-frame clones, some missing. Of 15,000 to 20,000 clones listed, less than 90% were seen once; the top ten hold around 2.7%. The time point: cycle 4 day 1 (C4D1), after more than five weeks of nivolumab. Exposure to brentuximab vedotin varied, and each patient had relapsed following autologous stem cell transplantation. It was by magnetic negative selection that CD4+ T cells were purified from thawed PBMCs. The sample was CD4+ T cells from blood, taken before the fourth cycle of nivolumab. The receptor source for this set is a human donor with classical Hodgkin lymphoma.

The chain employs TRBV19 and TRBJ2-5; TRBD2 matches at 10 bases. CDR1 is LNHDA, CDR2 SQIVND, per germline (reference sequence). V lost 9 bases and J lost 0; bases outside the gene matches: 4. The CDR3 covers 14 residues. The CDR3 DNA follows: TGTGCCAGCCGACTAGCGGGCCACCAAGAGACCCAGTACTTC. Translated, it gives CASRLAGHQETQYF.

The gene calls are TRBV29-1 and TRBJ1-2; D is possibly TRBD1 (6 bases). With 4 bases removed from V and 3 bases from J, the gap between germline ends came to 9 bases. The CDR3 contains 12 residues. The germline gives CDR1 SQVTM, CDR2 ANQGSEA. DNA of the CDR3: TGCAGCGTTGCCAGGGGAGACTATGGCTACACCTTC. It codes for CSVARGDYGYTF.